One sample yielded the 26 T cell receptor beta chains listed below, sequenced in a study of blood T cell repertoires in COVID-19. Sequencing used immunoSEQ multiplex PCR; TCRdb keeps in-frame clones, though not all of them. In the table there are nearly 200,000 clones, around four fifths of which are singletons. Sequencing was carried out using peripheral blood. The receptors shown here come from a man in his sixties with COVID-19, enrolled during active disease.

This clone was counted only a few times. The chain joins TRBV19 to TRBJ1-4, with a tentative D call TRBD1 (5 bases). The length of the CDR3 is 14 residues. Germline V CDR1 and CDR2: LNHDA, SQIVND (reference sequence). Trimming cost V 6 bases and J 8 bases, with 16 bases left between them. CDR3: CASRPRGAGEKLFF. CDR3 sequence (DNA): TGTGCCAGTAGACCACGCGGGGCAGGGGAAAAACTGTTTTTT.

The rearrangement links TRBV30 to TRBJ1-4, with D possibly being TRBD1 (5 bases). The CDR3 has 14 amino acids. V lost 3 bases, J lost 3 bases, and 11 bases lay in between. From germline, CDR1 is GTSNPN and CDR2 SVGIG (reference sequence). The CDR3 is CAWSRGLPNEKLFF. CDR3 bases: TGTGCCTGGAGCCGGGGGTTACCTAATGAAAAACTGTTTTTT.

The CDR3 DNA reads as TGTGCCAGTACCTCTTTACCAGGACAGGGTCCCCAAGAGACCCAGTACTTC. It encodes CASTSLPGQGPQETQYF. The J gene is TRBJ2-5, the V gene TRBV19; TRBD1 matches 8 bases. This CDR3 spans 17 amino acids. CDR1 is LNHDA and CDR2 is SQIVND in the germline V gene (reference sequence). Trimming removed 7 bases from V and 1 base from J; junction bases left unmatched: 14.

V gene TRBV11-3 combines with J gene TRBJ2-2; the D gene is possibly TRBD1 (6 bases). Looked up from germline, CDR1 is SGHNT and CDR2 is YENEEA. Trimming stripped 4 bases from V and 6 bases from J, with 9 bases between. There are 13 residues in the CDR3. In nucleotides, the CDR3 is TGTGCCAGCAGCTCTGACAGGTCCGGGGAGCTGTTTTTT. The encoded protein is CASSSDRSGELFF.

The J gene is TRBJ2-1, the V gene TRBV5-4; possible D gene TRBD2, 5 bases. The germline gives CDR1 SGHNT, CDR2 YYREEE (reference sequence). The CDR3 contains 15 residues. Trimming stripped 7 bases from V and 0 bases from J, with 14 bases between. The CDR3, as DNA: TGTGCCAGCCAAGACGACTACCTCTCCTACAATGAGCAGTTCTTC. Protein product: CASQDDYLSYNEQFF.

The chain combines TRBV6-5 with TRBJ2-6; D possibly corresponds to TRBD1 (5 bases). Trimming cost V 6 bases and J 1 base, with 10 bases left between them. Per germline, CDR1 MNHEY and CDR2 SVGAGI. The CDR3 runs 15 residues. The CDR3 loop is CASSLGHSGANVLTF. The CDR3 DNA sequence: TGTGCCAGCAGCCTTGGACATTCTGGGGCCAACGTCCTGACTTTC.

The chain has TRBV10-3 and TRBJ2-7, with D possibly being TRBD1 (6 bases). The CDR3 covers 11 residues. V was cut by 6 bases and J by 6 bases, with 9 bases left in between. CDR1 and CDR2 from the germline V gene are ENHRY and SYGVKD. The CDR3 sequence: CAIRDSGEQYF. CDR3 coding DNA: TGTGCCATCAGGGACAGTGGCGAGCAGTACTTC.

The rearrangement links TRBV6-5 to TRBJ1-6; D remains ambiguous. The CDR3 consists of 13 residues. The V and J ends lost 6 bases and 4 bases respectively, with 7 bases between them. Germline values: CDR1 MNHEY, CDR2 SVGAGI. CDR3 coding DNA: TGTGCCAGCAGGGGCCCTTATAATTCACCCCTCCACTTT. This gives the protein CASRGPYNSPLHF.

The rearrangement uses TRBV5-1 and TRBJ2-7; D perhaps matches TRBD1 (6 bases). This CDR3 is 14 amino acids long. Trimming took 2 bases from V and 2 from J, leaving 11 bases between them. CDR1 and CDR2 (germline): SGHRS, YFSETQ. For the CDR3, the DNA is TGCGCCAGCAGCTTTCCAGGGGCTCCCTACGAGCAGTACTTC. It translates to CASSFPGAPYEQYF.

V gene TRBV4-3 combines with J gene TRBJ1-2; 8 nucleotides line up with TRBD1. The V gene end was trimmed by 2 bases and the J gene end by 4 bases; junction bases not matched to a gene: 3. CDR3 length: 14 amino acids. Germline V gene data show CDR1 as LGHNA and CDR2 as YSLEER. As DNA, the CDR3 is TGCGCCAGCAGCCAACCCGGGACAGGCTATGGCTACACCTTC. This translates into CASSQPGTGYGYTF.

CDR3 sequence: CASAPAVNYGYTF. CDR3 sequence (DNA): TGTGCCAGCGCCCCGGCGGTAAACTATGGCTACACCTTC. This rearrangement joins TRBV6-6 to TRBJ1-2; D gene unclear. Trimming cost V 8 bases and J 2 bases, with 12 bases left between them. In germline, CDR1 is MNHNY, CDR2 SVGAGI (reference sequence). This CDR3 is 13 amino acids long.

This chain joins TRBV3-1 (or the pseudogene TRBV3-2) and TRBJ2-2; D might be TRBD2 (7 bases). The CDR3 spans 17 residues. V lost 4 bases and J lost 3, with 18 bases in between. In germline, CDR1 is LGHDT, CDR2 YNNKEL (reference sequence). The DNA for the CDR3 is TGTGCCAGCAGCCCTACCACAGGGAGGGGGGACACCGGGGAGCTGTTTTTT. Translation: CASSPTTGRGDTGELFF.

The rearrangement uses TRBV7-2 and TRBJ2-3; 10 nucleotides agree with TRBD2. CDR1 and CDR2 (germline): SGHTA, FQGNSA. This CDR3 contains 17 residues. J gave up 4 bases and V 4 bases, and 11 bases lay outside the gene matches. The CDR3 spells CASSSYSSGSWADTQYF. Written as DNA, the CDR3 is TGTGCCAGCAGCTCCTACTCTAGCGGGAGTTGGGCAGATACGCAGTATTTT.

This clone showed up just a few times. The chain couples TRBV2 to TRBJ2-1, with D possibly TRBD2 on 6 matching bases. The germline V and J ends were trimmed by 7 bases and 3 bases, with 13 bases remaining between them. Germline-derived CDR1 and CDR2 are SNHLY and FYNNEI. The CDR3 consists of 14 residues. The CDR3 protein is CASNLLASYNEQFF. The CDR3 nucleotides are TGTGCCAGCAATTTGCTAGCGAGCTACAATGAGCAGTTCTTC.

This rearrangement joins TRBV25-1 to TRBJ1-6; 8 nucleotides match TRBD1. Germline V CDR1 and CDR2: MGHDK, SYGVNS. V lost 2 bases and J lost 1; bases outside the gene matches: 7. The CDR3 extends over 18 amino acids. The CDR3 bases are TGTGCCAGCAGTGAAGGGGCAGGGGGCGCTTCCTATAATTCACCCCTCCACTTT. The encoded protein is CASSEGAGGASYNSPLHF.

This clone showed up just once. The V and J genes are TRBV27 and TRBJ2-1; 8 nucleotides align to TRBD2. CDR1 and CDR2 (germline): MNHEY, SMNVEV (reference sequence). The ends lost 4 bases at V and 16 bases at J; junction bases unmatched: 6. This CDR3 spans 11 amino acids. The CDR3 protein is CASSSGGPAFF. In DNA form, the CDR3 reads TGTGCCAGCAGTTCGGGGGGGCCCGCCTTCTTC.

CDR3 in DNA: TGCGCCAGCAGACCAAGACAAGCGGGCGCAGATACGCAGTATTTT. Translated, it gives CASRPRQAGADTQYF. This chain links TRBV4-1 with TRBJ2-3; TRBD2 might be the D (6 bases). This CDR3 is built from 15 residues. Germline CDR1 and CDR2: MGHRA and YSYEKL. V dropped 6 bases and J dropped 4 bases, with 17 bases sitting between them.

A word on this clone: Distinct nucleotide sequences in the sample also encode this CDR3. The chain links TRBV5-1 to TRBJ1-1; D ambiguous. Germline assignment: CDR1 SGHRS and CDR2 YFSETQ. V lost 3 bases to trimming and J lost 5 bases, with 20 bases between them. This CDR3 is built from 16 residues. Here the CDR3 reads CASSSQLGESETEAFF. In DNA, the CDR3 is TGCGCCAGCAGCTCACAACTCGGGGAAAGCGAAACTGAAGCTTTCTTT.

The chain links TRBV12-2 to TRBJ1-1; whether TRBD1, the table's D call, matches the DNA was not checked. TRBV12-2 is termed a pseudogene. The CDR3 totals 13 residues. This CDR3 reads CASREHLNTEAFF. In nucleotides, the CDR3 is TGTGCAAGTCGTGAACACCTGAACACTGAAGCTTTCTTT.

The gene calls are TRBV13 and TRBJ1-6; 8 nucleotides agree with TRBD1. Germline V gene sequence: CDR1 PRHDT, CDR2 FYEKMQ (reference sequence). V lost 2 bases, J lost 5 bases, and 5 bases stayed unmatched. The CDR3 is 16 residues long. This chain's CDR3 is CASSLRTGRHNSPLHF. CDR3 nucleotides: TGTGCCAGCAGCTTACGGACAGGGAGGCATAATTCACCCCTCCACTTT.

This clone has just a few counts. This chain joins TRBV6-2 or TRBV6-3 and TRBJ1-1, with D uncertain. CDR1 and CDR2 from the germline V gene are MNHEY and SVGEGT. The CDR3 runs to 15 residues. Trimming stripped 2 bases from V and 1 base from J, with 11 bases between. CDR3 in DNA: TGTGCCAGCAGTTACCCCCCTGGCGGGAACACTGAAGCTTTCTTT. This codes for CASSYPPGGNTEAFF.

The rearrangement links TRBV14 to TRBJ2-2, with TRBD2 matching 13 bases. The CDR3 is 20 amino acids. Germline V CDR1 and CDR2: SGHDN, FVKESK. V gave up 4 bases and J gave up 6 bases; unmatched junction bases: 17. In DNA form, the CDR3 reads TGTGCCAGCAGCCCTCGGAAGTTACTAGCGGGAGGGCCCCATGCCGGGGAGCTGTTTTTT. Protein sequence: CASSPRKLLAGGPHAGELFF.

This clone was counted once. The J gene is TRBJ2-7, the V gene TRBV18, with D perhaps TRBD1 (5 bases). The V gene lost 0 bases and the J gene lost 5 bases, with 11 bases spanning the gap. The CDR3 extends over 14 amino acids. The germline V gene encodes CDR1 KGHSH and CDR2 LQKENI. CDR3 nucleotide sequence: TGTGCCAGCTCACCACCTGCAGGGATGAACGAGCAGTACTTC. Translation: CASSPPAGMNEQYF.

This clone was observed a few times. This chain uses TRBV5-4 with TRBJ1-4, with 7 nucleotides matching TRBD1. CDR3 length: 15 amino acids. With 0 bases clipped from V and 10 bases from J, the junction kept 9 bases outside the gene matches. Germline lookup yields CDR1 SGHNT and CDR2 YYREEE (reference sequence). As DNA, the CDR3 is TGTGCCAGCAGCTTGGGGCCTGGACAGGCGCCAAAACTGTTTTTT. Translating it yields CASSLGPGQAPKLFF.

The CDR3 loop reads CASSFSRGDTIYF. The CDR3 DNA reads TGTGCCAGCAGCTTCTCACGAGGAGACACCATATATTTT. The chain employs TRBV7-2 and TRBJ1-3; D call uncertain. Germline CDR1 is SGHTA and CDR2 is FQGNSA. Trimming stripped 3 bases from V and 8 bases from J, with 11 bases between. This CDR3 comprises 13 residues.

The rearrangement uses TRBV27 and TRBJ1-1; unclear D gene. V was cut by 3 bases and J by 1 base, with 6 bases left in between. The CDR3 sequence is 13 residues long. Germline CDR1 is MNHEY and CDR2 is SMNVEV (reference sequence). The CDR3 region has the DNA TGTGCCAGCAGTTTTTCTTGGAACACTGAAGCTTTCTTT. Encoded protein: CASSFSWNTEAFF.